The next 18 T cell receptor beta chains were all read from a single sample in a study of shared clonotypes between healthy human individuals. Here immunoSEQ multiplex PCR was the method, and the copy in TCRdb shows in-frame clones only, minus some. The sample lists about half a million clones; roughly 85% were seen once. Sequenced material: PBMCs. Receptors were obtained from a woman aged 40 to 50 in good health. Some clones in this sample may be carry-over from other donors' samples.

V usage is TRBV10-3 and J usage is TRBJ2-1; 12 nucleotides line up with TRBD2. Unmatched junction bases numbered 3, after V lost 0 bases and J lost 0 bases. Per the germline V gene, CDR1 is ENHRY and CDR2 is SYGVKD. This CDR3 contains 18 residues. The CDR3 here is CAISESGLAGPSYNEQFF. Written as DNA, the CDR3 is TGTGCCATCAGTGAGTCAGGACTAGCGGGGCCCTCCTACAATGAGCAGTTCTTC.

CDR3 region: CASSLPTSSGKETQYF. DNA of the CDR3: TGTGCCAGCTCACTCCCGACATCTAGCGGCAAAGAGACCCAGTACTTC. J is TRBJ2-5 and V is TRBV18; 7 bases map to TRBD2. The junction had 11 bases not matched to a gene; V was cut back by 4 bases and J by 3 bases. There are 16 residues in the CDR3. CDR1 is KGHSH, CDR2 LQKENI, per germline.

About this clone: At one of its ends the junction is not consistent with the germline gene, which may arise from a read error. The DNA for the CDR3 is TGTGCCAGCAGCTTTGGCGAGCAGCTCTTC. This encodes CASSFGEQLF. V is TRBV11-2 and J is TRBJ2-1; D is undetermined. CDR1 and CDR2 from the germline V gene are SGHAT and FQNNGV. This CDR3 region has 10 residues.

This chain joins TRBV5-1 and TRBJ1-3; no clear D gene. CDR3 length equals 16 residues. V was cut by 0 bases and J by 0 bases, with 10 bases left in between. CDR1 SGHRS and CDR2 YFSETQ come from the germline V gene. The CDR3 is CASSLGSELSGNTIYF. As DNA, the CDR3 is TGCGCCAGCAGCTTGGGGTCAGAACTCTCTGGAAACACCATATATTTT.

The rearrangement joins TRBV6-5 to TRBJ2-1, with 7 bases fitting TRBD2. V was clipped by 2 bases and J by 11 bases; unmatched bases: 3. This CDR3 comprises 12 residues. Germline assignment: CDR1 MNHEY and CDR2 SVGAGI. The CDR3 protein is CASSYGGGKQFF. The CDR3 region has the DNA TGTGCCAGCAGTTACGGGGGGGGAAAGCAGTTCTTC.

There are a few counts of this clone. The chain couples TRBV30 to TRBJ1-5; D gene uncertain. Germline values: CDR1 GTSNPN, CDR2 SVGIG (reference sequence). The CDR3 runs 12 residues. V lost 6 bases and J lost 0, with 6 bases in between. CDR3 region: CACGLSNQPQHF. The CDR3 DNA is TGTGCCTGTGGTCTTAGCAATCAGCCCCAGCATTTT.

The gene calls are TRBV11-3 and TRBJ1-2; a possible D gene is TRBD1 (5 bases). CDR3 length: 15 residues. V lost 1 base, J lost 4 bases, and 13 bases lay in between. Germline lookup yields CDR1 SGHNT and CDR2 YENEEA. CDR3 protein: CASSLAGGGSYGYTF. The DNA of the CDR3 is TGTGCCAGCAGCTTAGCCGGGGGAGGGTCCTATGGCTACACCTTC.

The J gene is TRBJ2-7, the V gene TRBV27; no firm D call. The length of the CDR3 is 14 residues. With 4 bases removed from V and 2 bases from J, the gap between germline ends came to 12 bases. The germline gives CDR1 MNHEY, CDR2 SMNVEV (reference sequence). CDR3 protein: CASSSDSGPYEQYF. The CDR3 coding sequence is TGTGCCAGCAGTTCCGACTCCGGACCCTACGAGCAGTACTTC.

The V and J genes are TRBV27 and TRBJ1-5; D is perhaps TRBD1 (5 bases). The CDR3 is 15 amino acids. V dropped 2 bases and J dropped 5 bases, with 13 bases sitting between them. From germline, CDR1 is MNHEY and CDR2 SMNVEV (reference sequence). The CDR3 protein is CASSLTPPGDQPQHF. The DNA for the CDR3 is TGTGCCAGCAGTTTAACCCCCCCGGGGGATCAGCCCCAGCATTTT.

This clone has a count of ten or more. The chain combines TRBV2 with TRBJ1-4; D gene unclear. CDR1 and CDR2 (germline): SNHLY, FYNNEI. V was trimmed by 4 bases and J by 7 bases, leaving 7 bases between them. The CDR3 runs to 12 residues. The CDR3 DNA reads as TGTGCCAGCAGTGTAATTCTTGAAAAACTGTTTTTT. This encodes CASSVILEKLFF.

V is TRBV5-1 and J is TRBJ2-1, with 9 bases aligning to TRBD2. The V gene's germline CDR1 is SGHRS and CDR2 YFSETQ. The CDR3 covers 15 residues. V shed 4 bases, J shed 8 bases, and the junction held 10 bases outside the gene matches. The CDR3 nucleotides are TGCGCCAGCAGCGACCTAGCGGGGCCTGGATATGAGCAGTTCTTC. Protein sequence: CASSDLAGPGYEQFF.

This clone showed up just once. This chain joins TRBV4-1 and TRBJ2-7; 7 bases are a match to TRBD1. The V and J ends lost 4 bases and 3 bases, in that order; junction bases with no gene match: 6. There are 14 residues in the CDR3. Per germline, CDR1 MGHRA and CDR2 YSYEKL. CDR3 loop: CASSPKTGNYEQYF. The CDR3 DNA is TGCGCCAGCAGCCCAAAGACAGGGAACTACGAGCAGTACTTC.

The chain joins TRBV4-1 to TRBJ2-3; D gene uncertain. The CDR3 spans 15 residues. Germline CDR1 and CDR2: MGHRA and YSYEKL. Between the trimmed V and J ends, which lost 1 base and 5 bases, there was a span of 13 bases. The CDR3 DNA is TGCGCCAGCAGCCAAGTCGTTTGGGCCCAAGATACGCAGTATTTT. This sequence encodes CASSQVVWAQDTQYF.

The chain has TRBV4-2 and TRBJ1-5; possibly TRBD1 for D (6 bases). Germline V gene sequence: CDR1 LGHNA, CDR2 YNFKEQ. The CDR3 length is 14 residues. Deletions cut 2 bases from V and 2 bases from J, with 7 bases between. The CDR3 coding sequence is TGTGCCAGCAGCCAACACAGGGGCAATCAGCCCCAGCATTTT. Translation: CASSQHRGNQPQHF.

CDR3 sequence reads: CASSVATFGTGPSGANVLTF. The CDR3 region has the DNA TGTGCCAGCAGCGTAGCTACATTCGGGACAGGCCCCTCGGGGGCCAACGTCCTGACTTTC. The rearrangement uses TRBV9 and TRBJ2-6; 8 bases map to TRBD1. The CDR3 is 20 residues long. The trim removed 0 bases at V and 4 bases at J, leaving 15 bases unmatched. Germline CDR1 reads SGDLS; CDR2 reads YYNGEE. Looking up the rest from reference TRBV9 and TRBJ2-6 gives the full variable domain: DSGVTQTPKHLITATGQRVTLRCSPRSGDLSVYWYQQSLDQGLQFLIQYYNGEERAKGNILERFSAQQFPDLHSELNLSSLELGDSALYFCASSVATFGTGPSGANVLTFGAGSRLTVL.

DNA of the CDR3: TGTGCCAGCAGGGCTAGCGGGAGTACCGGGGAGCTGTTTTTT. This codes for CASRASGSTGELFF. The rearrangement links TRBV2 to TRBJ2-2; TRBD2 aligns across 10 bases. Germline V gene data show CDR1 as SNHLY and CDR2 as FYNNEI. V was pared by 6 bases and J by 5 bases, with 3 bases of the junction left unmatched. The CDR3 covers 14 residues.

The rearrangement uses TRBV5-4 and TRBJ2-1; the match to TRBD2 covers 10 bases. The J segment lost 1 base and the V segment lost 3 bases, leaving 1 base of the junction unmatched. Germline CDR1 is SGHNT and CDR2 is YYREEE (reference sequence). The CDR3 length is 15 residues. In nucleotides, the CDR3 is TGTGCCAGCAGCTCAGCGGGAGGGTCCTACAATGAGCAGTTCTTC. Translating it yields CASSSAGGSYNEQFF.

The chain has TRBV28 and TRBJ2-3, with D unclear. The length of the CDR3 is 14 residues. Trimming removed 3 bases from V and 4 bases from J, with 11 bases in between. Germline CDR1 reads MDHEN; CDR2 reads SYDVKM. The CDR3, as DNA: TGTGCCAGCAGTTTGAAGGAAACTCCAGATACGCAGTATTTT. Protein: CASSLKETPDTQYF.